Listed below are T cell receptor beta chains from one sample, sequenced in a study of T cells in Graves' hyperthyroidism and ophthalmopathy. TCRdb ran MiXCR on the multiplex PCR reads and lists one entry per CDR3 protein. This repertoire shows about 420,000 distinct CDR3 sequences, around 16% found once; its top ten account for roughly 7.7%. Material: blood. Source of these receptors: a woman aged 18-30 years with Graves' hyperthyroidism. Each CDR3 is given with its conserved first and last residue.

>TRBJ2-7|TRBV29-1
CSAIPFSRSEQYF
>TRBJ1-4|TRBV4-1
CASSRSGQQGGGEKLFF
>TRBJ2-3|TRBV5-1
CASSLQPGTDTQYF
>TRBJ2-3|TRBV7-9
CASSQTTGGVSSDTQYF
>TRBJ2-5|TRBV15
CATSTTLIGPGGIQETQYF
>TRBJ2-1|TRBV5-5
CASSSGALGYNEQFF
>TRBJ1-6|TRBV28
CASSWRQGVSYNSPLHF
>TRBJ1-6|TRBV11-2
CASSFLSSQNSPLHF
>TRBJ1-3|TRBV18
CASSPPLGGSGNTIYF
>TRBJ1-6|TRBV9
CASSQDREVNSPLHF
>TRBJ2-1|TRBV20-1
CSARVRGLAGGHEQFF
>TRBJ1-6|TRBV12-3/TRBV12-4
CASTTGTGGWPLHF
>TRBJ2-7|TRBV5-1
CASSLDGVAYEQYF
>TRBJ2-1|TRBV11-2
CASSGVGGEQFF
>TRBJ1-1|TRBV20-1
CSARDIGQGIYTEAFF
>TRBJ2-2|TRBV19
CASSPVAEANTGELFF